One and the same sample provided the 32 T cell receptor beta chains below, sequenced in a study of T cell responses to AZD1222 COVID-19 vaccine. Profiling relied on immunoSEQ multiplex PCR, and the TCRdb table lists in-frame clones only, not all of them. The table records approximately 210,000 clones, approximately 90% of them present only once. Here the sequenced sample was peripheral blood, taken 28 days after the second AZD1222 dose. These receptors all come from an adult who received the AZD1222 COVID-19 vaccine.

The chain links TRBV2 to TRBJ1-6; 9 nucleotides line up with TRBD1. This CDR3 contains 14 residues. Trimming cost V 9 bases and J 10 bases; bases outside gene matches: 10. Germline loops: CDR1 SNHLY, CDR2 FYNNEI. CDR3 amino acids: CARTGTGKMSPLHF. The CDR3 DNA reads TGTGCCAGAACCGGGACAGGGAAGATGTCACCCCTCCACTTT.

This sequence joins TRBV10-1 and TRBJ2-3; 11 bases line up with TRBD2. The CDR3 contains 17 residues. The V and J ends lost 9 bases and 2 bases, in that order; junction bases with no gene match: 13. Germline V gene sequence: CDR1 WNHNN, CDR2 SYGVQD (reference sequence). The CDR3 protein is CASQFPGLAADTDTQYF. CDR3 bases: TGCGCCAGTCAATTCCCGGGACTAGCGGCTGACACAGATACGCAGTATTTT.

The chain links TRBV13 to TRBJ2-2; either TRBD1 or TRBD2 may supply D (5 bases each). The V gene's germline CDR1 is PRHDT and CDR2 FYEKMQ (reference sequence). V was shortened by 5 bases and J by 6 bases, with 13 bases between the two germline ends. The CDR3 length is 14 residues. The CDR3 is CASSPTGPAGELFF. The CDR3 DNA sequence: TGTGCCAGCAGCCCAACGGGGCCTGCCGGGGAGCTGTTTTTT.

The J gene is TRBJ2-1, the V gene TRBV19, with a weak D call TRBD2 (6 bases). Trimming took 5 bases from V and 9 from J, leaving 8 bases between them. The CDR3 covers 11 residues. The germline V gene has CDR1 LNHDA and CDR2 SQIVND (reference sequence). In nucleotides, the CDR3 is TGTGCCAGTAGTTGGAGGGGTGAGCAGTTCTTC. It yields the protein CASSWRGEQFF.

The chain is built from TRBV7-2 and TRBJ2-1, with 7 bases that match TRBD1. The CDR3 sequence is 14 residues long. Trimming at V came to 4 bases and at J to 7 bases, leaving 7 bases not matched to a gene. Per germline, CDR1 SGHTA and CDR2 FQGNSA. CDR3 coding DNA: TGTGCCAGCAGCTCTGGACAGGCCACTAATGAGCAGTTCTTC. It codes for CASSSGQATNEQFF.

This chain joins TRBV4-1 and TRBJ2-5; D tentatively reads TRBD1 or TRBD2 (5 bases each). Deletions cut 4 bases from V and 5 bases from J, with 20 bases between. The length of the CDR3 is 16 residues. The V gene's germline CDR1 is MGHRA and CDR2 YSYEKL. The CDR3, as DNA: TGCGCCAGCAGCCCGCTTGGACTTCAGGGCAAGGAGACCCAGTACTTC. Translated: CASSPLGLQGKETQYF.

The chain couples TRBV24-1 to TRBJ2-1; 12 nucleotides agree with TRBD2. CDR3 length: 18 residues. Germline CDR1 reads KGHDR; CDR2 reads SFDVKD. Trimming at V came to 4 bases and at J to 6 bases, leaving 12 bases not matched to a gene. The CDR3 nucleotides are TGTGCCACCAGTGACTTGACTAGCGGGAGTGTTAGGGCCAATGAGCAGTTCTTC. Its protein product is CATSDLTSGSVRANEQFF.

The rearrangement joins TRBV25-1 to TRBJ2-1; no clear D. CDR1 and CDR2 from the germline V gene are MGHDK and SYGVNS. This CDR3 comprises 14 residues. Between the trimmed V and J ends, which lost 4 bases and 2 bases, there was a span of 9 bases. The CDR3 coding sequence is TGTGCCAGCAGTGTTGGGAATCCCTACAATGAGCAGTTCTTC. It specifies CASSVGNPYNEQFF.

A word on this clone: Different DNA sequences within this sample yield the same CDR3. CDR3 bases: TGTGCCAGCAGCGAGACAGGTGCCTACGAGCAGTACTTC. This sequence encodes CASSETGAYEQYF. The chain carries TRBV9 and TRBJ2-7; weak D call: TRBD1 (6 bases). This CDR3 has 13 amino acids. Trimming removed 3 bases at V and 2 bases at J, with 9 bases between. The germline CDR1 and CDR2 sequences are SGDLS and YYNGEE.

This rearrangement joins TRBV9 to TRBJ2-1; TRBD2 matches 10 bases. The CDR3 length is 15 residues. J was trimmed by 6 bases and V by 1 base; bases with no gene match: 4. Looked up from germline, CDR1 is SGDLS and CDR2 is YYNGEE. The CDR3 DNA reads as TGTGCCAGCAGCGTAAGTGGGACTAGCGTCAATGAGCAGTTCTTC. Amino acids: CASSVSGTSVNEQFF.

V is TRBV11-3 and J is TRBJ1-1; D is ambiguous. This CDR3 has 13 amino acids. V gave up 1 base and J gave up 5 bases, with 8 bases separating them. Germline V gene data show CDR1 as SGHNT and CDR2 as YENEEA. CDR3 loop: CASSLGSGTEAFF. CDR3 DNA: TGTGCCAGCAGCTTAGGGTCTGGGACTGAAGCTTTCTTT.

The V and J genes are TRBV7-3 and TRBJ1-1; TRBD1 matches 7 bases. The CDR3 runs 16 residues. The germline gives CDR1 SGHTA, CDR2 FQGTGA. J gave up 3 bases and V 5 bases, and 12 bases lay outside the gene matches. CDR3 sequence (DNA): TGTGCCAGCAGCCCGGGCTCAAAGGGACAGTACACTGAAGCTTTCTTT. Translating it yields CASSPGSKGQYTEAFF.

V gene TRBV7-2 combines with J gene TRBJ1-2; the D gene is possibly TRBD1 (6 bases). The V and J ends lost 0 bases and 4 bases respectively, with 9 bases between them. CDR1 is SGHTA, CDR2 FQGNSA, per germline. This CDR3 region has 14 residues. CDR3 loop: CASSLAAGAYGYTF. The CDR3 coding sequence is TGTGCCAGCAGCTTAGCGGCAGGGGCCTATGGCTACACCTTC.

The chain carries TRBV6-5 and TRBJ2-7; D not certain. V was pared by 7 bases and J by 0 bases, with 13 bases between. This CDR3 contains 14 residues. Germline-derived CDR1 and CDR2 are MNHEY and SVGAGI. This CDR3 reads CASTRTRSSYEQYF. CDR3 bases: TGTGCCAGCACCCGGACCCGAAGCTCCTACGAGCAGTACTTC.

The chain carries TRBV6-1 and TRBJ1-5; 9 bases align to TRBD1. The junction had 10 bases not matched to a gene; V was cut back by 1 base and J by 6 bases. Germline V gene data show CDR1 as MNHNS and CDR2 as SASEGT. The CDR3 is 17 amino acids. The CDR3 DNA is TGTGCCAGCAGTGAAGGGCGGGGGACAGGGAACCCTCAGCCCCAGCATTTT. Its protein product is CASSEGRGTGNPQPQHF.

This chain uses TRBV15 with TRBJ1-2; 7 bases are shared with TRBD1. The CDR3 sequence is 18 residues long. With V trimmed by 5 bases and J by 0 bases, 15 bases remained unmatched. Germline V gives CDR1 LNHNV, CDR2 YYDKDF (reference sequence). As DNA, the CDR3 is TGTGCCACCAGCGGCCGTTCCAGTGACAGGGACCCTAACTATGGCTACACCTTC. As protein: CATSGRSSDRDPNYGYTF. The complete variable domain, with remaining parts taken from reference TRBV15 and TRBJ1-2, reads DAMVIQNPRYQVTQFGKPVTLSCSQTLNHNVMYWYQQKSSQAPKLLFHYYDKDFNNEADTPDNFQSRRPNTSFCFLDIRSPGLGDTAMYLCATSGRSSDRDPNYGYTFGSGTRLTVV.

The chain uses TRBV18 and TRBJ2-7; D unclear. Trimming stripped 2 bases from V and 7 bases from J, with 12 bases between. The CDR3 has 13 amino acids. Germline lookup yields CDR1 KGHSH and CDR2 LQKENI. CDR3 region: CASSPVTTTEQYF. In DNA, the CDR3 is TGTGCCAGCTCACCAGTGACAACCACGGAGCAGTACTTC.

The chain combines TRBV7-9 with TRBJ1-2; D remains ambiguous. The CDR3 consists of 14 residues. The V end lost 1 base, the J end lost 9 bases, and 15 bases lay between the germline ends. Germline V lookup: CDR1 SEHNR, CDR2 FQNEAQ (reference sequence). The CDR3 is CASSLVGGLFSYTF. In DNA form, the CDR3 reads TGTGCCAGCAGCTTAGTCGGCGGACTCTTTAGCTACACCTTC.

The chain carries TRBV18 and TRBJ2-7; 8 bases are shared with TRBD1. Germline loops: CDR1 KGHSH, CDR2 LQKENI. The V gene end was trimmed by 6 bases and the J gene end by 5 bases; junction bases not matched to a gene: 9. The CDR3 is made up of 14 amino acids. The CDR3 DNA sequence: TGTGCCAGCTCTCAAGACAGGGGACGACACGAGCAGTACTTC. Amino acid sequence: CASSQDRGRHEQYF.

DNA of the CDR3: TGTGCCAGCTACGAGCAGGGGGCGAACGAGCAGTACTTC. Translation gives CASYEQGANEQYF. The chain uses TRBV28 and TRBJ2-7, with 8 bases fitting TRBD1. CDR3 length: 13 residues. Germline loops: CDR1 MDHEN, CDR2 SYDVKM. V was clipped by 8 bases and J by 5 bases; unmatched bases: 8. The full variable domain, its missing parts supplied by reference TRBV28 and TRBJ2-7, is DVKVTQSSRYLVKRTGEKVFLECVQDMDHENMFWYRQDPGLGLRLIYFSYDVKMKEKGDIPEGYSVSREKKERFSLILESASTNQTSMYLCASYEQGANEQYFGPGTRLTVT.

The V call is TRBV6-5, the J call TRBJ2-2; unclear D gene. V lost 2 bases to trimming and J lost 3 bases, with 13 bases between them. This CDR3 is 16 amino acids long. From germline, CDR1 is MNHEY and CDR2 SVGAGI. Written as DNA, the CDR3 is TGTGCCAGCAGTTACCTCTACGGGCCGGACACCGGGGAGCTGTTTTTT. Protein product: CASSYLYGPDTGELFF.

This CDR3 is CASSLRSDGEKLFF. CDR3 sequence (DNA): TGTGCCAGCTCACTTCGATCCGACGGAGAAAAACTGTTTTTT. This chain joins TRBV18 and TRBJ1-4, with D unclear. The CDR3 loop spans 14 amino acids. Trimming shortened V by 4 bases and J by 8 bases, and 14 bases separated the two germline ends. Germline V CDR1 and CDR2: KGHSH, LQKENI.

The rearrangement uses TRBV12-3 or TRBV12-4 and TRBJ2-5; no clear D. Trimming pared 3 bases from V and 7 bases from J, leaving 12 bases between. This CDR3 region has 13 residues. Here the CDR3 reads CASSFAPQSTQYF. As DNA, the CDR3 is TGTGCCAGCAGTTTCGCCCCCCAGTCGACCCAGTACTTC.

This chain links TRBV5-1 with TRBJ1-1; 7 bases match TRBD1. CDR1 is SGHRS, CDR2 YFSETQ, per germline. Trimming took 4 bases from V and 4 from J; bases not matched to a gene: 7. This CDR3 is built from 14 residues. This CDR3 reads CASSRDRASTEAFF. The CDR3 coding sequence is TGCGCCAGCAGCCGAGACAGGGCGAGCACTGAAGCTTTCTTT.

This chain uses TRBV10-3 with TRBJ1-6; TRBD1 is a possible D gene (6 bases). The germline CDR1 and CDR2 sequences are ENHRY and SYGVKD. This CDR3 is 13 amino acids long. Trimming pared 6 bases from V and 10 bases from J, leaving 13 bases between. CDR3 sequence (DNA): TGTGCCATCAGCCCAGGGGTAAGCTCACCCCTCCACTTT. Its protein is CAISPGVSSPLHF.

The chain recombines TRBV4-2 with TRBJ1-2; D uncertain. The germline gives CDR1 LGHNA, CDR2 YNFKEQ. The CDR3 runs 14 residues. V dropped 0 bases and J dropped 3 bases, with 8 bases sitting between them. The DNA for the CDR3 is TGTGCCAGCAGCCAAGAGGTCGGGGACTATGGCTACACCTTC. Translation gives CASSQEVGDYGYTF.

The chain carries TRBV2 and TRBJ2-3; D is possibly TRBD1 or TRBD2 (5 bases each). V dropped 3 bases and J dropped 4 bases, with 8 bases sitting between them. Germline lookup yields CDR1 SNHLY and CDR2 FYNNEI. The CDR3 sequence is 13 residues long. CDR3: CASSDEGPDTQYF. CDR3 coding DNA: TGTGCCAGCAGTGACGAGGGGCCAGATACGCAGTATTTT.

This chain uses TRBV6-5 with TRBJ2-1; D ambiguous. This CDR3 comprises 14 residues. Trimming left V 4 bases short and J 0 bases short, with 7 bases between. Germline CDR1 and CDR2: MNHEY and SVGAGI. The CDR3: CASSWRGSYNEQFF. The DNA for the CDR3 is TGTGCCAGCAGTTGGCGCGGCTCCTACAATGAGCAGTTCTTC.

This clone was seen only once. This chain links TRBV6-5 with TRBJ2-1; tentatively, D is TRBD2 (6 bases). The CDR3 sequence is 15 residues long. CDR1 is MNHEY, CDR2 SVGAGI, per germline. V was cut by 2 bases and J by 2 bases, with 10 bases left in between. Here the CDR3 DNA reads TGTGCCAGCAGTTACGGCGGGACCGCCTACAATGAGCAGTTCTTC. The encoded protein is CASSYGGTAYNEQFF.

The chain employs TRBV20-1 and TRBJ2-1; D not certain. Trimming took 5 bases from V and 3 from J, leaving 20 bases between them. The CDR3 is 16 residues long. The germline CDR1 and CDR2 sequences are DFQATT and SNEGSKA (reference sequence). In nucleotides, the CDR3 is TGCAGTGCTGGTGGGCGAGCAATGGTGGGCTACAATGAGCAGTTCTTC. This translates into CSAGGRAMVGYNEQFF.

The chain couples TRBV15 to TRBJ2-2, with a possible D match to TRBD2 (5 bases). Germline V gene sequence: CDR1 LNHNV, CDR2 YYDKDF (reference sequence). The CDR3 sequence is 15 residues long. V lost 0 bases to trimming and J lost 4 bases, with 9 bases between them. CDR3 nucleotide sequence: TGTGCCACCAGCAGAGATGAAGCGGCCACCGGGGAGCTGTTTTTT. It specifies CATSRDEAATGELFF. The full variable domain, with the rest looked up from reference TRBV15 and TRBJ2-2, is DAMVIQNPRYQVTQFGKPVTLSCSQTLNHNVMYWYQQKSSQAPKLLFHYYDKDFNNEADTPDNFQSRRPNTSFCFLDIRSPGLGDTAMYLCATSRDEAATGELFFGEGSRLTVL.

This chain links TRBV6-6 with TRBJ2-2, with D perhaps TRBD1 (7 bases). Deletions cut 7 bases from V and 8 bases from J, with 14 bases between. The CDR3 loop spans 13 amino acids. CDR1 MNHNY and CDR2 SVGAGI come from the germline V gene (reference sequence). The CDR3 nucleotides are TGTGCCAGCACCCCGACAGGGAGGGGGGAGCTGTTTTTT. Translation: CASTPTGRGELFF.